The clone carrying this TCR beta chain was observed a few times. Its specificity is unknown. This specimen comes from a study of response to subunit inactivated influenza vaccine. Whole-study results and caveats: Every seasonal influenza vaccination brings in few new T cells, the authors suggested.

TCRdb re-called the RT-PCR reads with MiXCR, one entry per CDR3 protein. This sample has over 450,000 distinct CDR3 sequences, with 13% found just once. The TCR comes from a man over 45 who received an inactivated influenza vaccine. Sample: PBMCs from blood, taken about 40 days after vaccination.

The CDR3 reads CASSRGTGVNSRYEQYF. CDR3 nucleotide sequence: TGTGCCAGCAGTAGGGGGACAGGGGTGAATTCGCGCTACGAGCAGTACTTC. V is TRBV6-2 or TRBV6-3 and J is TRBJ2-7, with 10 bases identical to TRBD1. The V gene's germline CDR1 is MNHEY and CDR2 SVGEGT. The CDR3 runs to 17 residues. The V segment lost 5 bases and the J segment 3 bases; nucleotides outside the gene matches: 13.